The present T cell receptor (beta chain) was sequenced within a study of blood T cell repertoires in COVID-19. Across the whole study: T cells, B-cell-depleted T cells, or PBMCs supplied cDNA or gDNA.

Trimming stripped 1 base from V and 4 bases from J, with 15 bases between. Germline V gene sequence: CDR1 KGHSH, CDR2 LQKENI. The CDR3 sequence is 16 residues long. Seattle-derived patients entered the study during active infection and were followed longitudinally. Measured with immunoSEQ multiplex PCR; TCRdb has only the in-frame clones, and not every one. Altogether some 140,000 clones are present, approximately 85% being singletons, with the ten largest covering 0.63%. The sample consisted of peripheral blood. This chain uses TRBV18 with TRBJ2-3; D is perhaps TRBD1 (6 bases). This clonotype originated in a man in his sixties with COVID-19, enrolled during active disease. Here the CDR3 DNA reads TGTGCCAGCTCACCACGGGGACAAGGACCCGCAGATACGCAGTATTTT. Its protein product is CASSPRGQGPADTQYF.